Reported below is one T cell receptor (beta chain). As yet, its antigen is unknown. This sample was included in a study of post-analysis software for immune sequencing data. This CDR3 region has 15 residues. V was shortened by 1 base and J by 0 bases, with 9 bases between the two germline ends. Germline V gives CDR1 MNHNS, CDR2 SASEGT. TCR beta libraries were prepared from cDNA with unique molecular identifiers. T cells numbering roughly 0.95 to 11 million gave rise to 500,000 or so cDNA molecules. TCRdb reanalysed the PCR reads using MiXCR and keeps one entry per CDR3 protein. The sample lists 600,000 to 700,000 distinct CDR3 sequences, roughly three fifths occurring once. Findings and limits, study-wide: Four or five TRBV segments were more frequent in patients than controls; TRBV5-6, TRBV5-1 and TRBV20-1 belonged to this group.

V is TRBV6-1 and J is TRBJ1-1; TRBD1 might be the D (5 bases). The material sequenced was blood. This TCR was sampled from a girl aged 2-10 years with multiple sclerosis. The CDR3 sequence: CASSEGGSLNTEAFF. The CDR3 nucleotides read TGTGCCAGCAGTGAAGGGGGCAGCTTGAACACTGAAGCTTTCTTT.